The 22 T cell receptor beta chains below were found in one sample sequenced in a study of T cell clonality in common variable immunodeficiency (dated by TCRdb to about 2015). The library was built by means of the immunoSEQ multiplex PCR assay. TCRdb retrieved this table from immuneACCESS and kept in-frame rearrangements only. Not all clones are present; in checked studies, unresolved V genes account for under half, and no reason is known for the remainder. This sample holds some 43,000 clones in total, without any singletons. Around 2.1% of the sample lies in the top ten. Sequencing input: peripheral blood mononuclear cells. The receptors shown here come from a person between 18 and 69 years old in good health.

This clone showed up many times. Read coverage stops 3 residues before the CDR3 terminus; the germline J gene supplies the remainder. The chain is built from TRBV7-3 and TRBJ1-1; possible D gene TRBD1, 6 bases. CDR1 SGHTA and CDR2 FQGTGA come from the germline V gene. The CDR3 sequence is 14 residues long. CDR3 bases read: TGTGCAAGCGGGCCGGGGGCGGGGGCCACTGAA. This encodes CASGPGAGATE. The full CDR3 protein reads CASGPGAGATEAFF.

This clone was recorded at least ten times. Read coverage stops 3 residues before the CDR3 terminus; the germline J gene supplies the remainder. The rearrangement links TRBV4-2 to TRBJ1-2; 12 bases agree with TRBD1. The CDR3 runs to 16 residues. Germline values: CDR1 LGHNA, CDR2 YNFKEQ. Trimming took 4 bases from V and 3 from J; bases not matched to a gene: 6. The covered CDR3 bases are TGTGCCAGCAGCCTGGGACAGGGGGCAAAGGACTATGGC. It encodes CASSLGQGAKDYG. The full CDR3 is CASSLGQGAKDYGYTF.

This clone was detected ten times or more. Read coverage stops 3 residues before the CDR3 terminus; the germline J gene supplies the remainder. This chain uses TRBV10-1 with TRBJ2-7; 8 bases agree with TRBD1. The CDR3 has 14 amino acids. The germline V gene encodes CDR1 WNHNN and CDR2 SYGVQD (reference sequence). Trimming cost V 4 bases and J 6 bases; bases outside gene matches: 8. CDR3 region: CASSGGAGGVEQYF. The sequenced CDR3 bases are TGCGCCAGCAGTGGAGGGGCAGGGGGCGTCGAG.

This clone was picked up many times. The read stops 3 residues short of the end of the CDR3; the missing end is completed from the germline J gene. The rearrangement links TRBV12-3 or TRBV12-4 to TRBJ2-3; no clear D gene. The CDR3 totals 13 residues. V was clipped by 1 base and J by 8 bases, with 10 bases between them. The CDR3 DNA, read in part, is TGTGCCAGCAGTTTAGGGGCCAAGGGTACG. Its protein product is CASSLGAKGT. The full CDR3 reads CASSLGAKGTQYF.

This clone was seen at least ten times. Coverage ceases 3 residues before the CDR3 finishes, and the germline J gene fills in the end. The V call is TRBV19, the J call TRBJ1-4, with D unresolved. V was clipped by 1 base and J by 4 bases, with 16 bases between them. From germline, CDR1 is LNHDA and CDR2 SQIVND (reference sequence). The CDR3 has 17 residues. CDR3 DNA, as far as it was read: TGTGCCAGTAGTATAGTAGCGTCACACAAATATAATGAAAAA. Protein sequence: CASSIVASHKYNEK. The whole CDR3 sequence reads CASSIVASHKYNEKLFF.

A note on this clone: The germline gene is not matched at one end of the junction; a read error may be the cause. The read stops 3 residues short of the end of the CDR3; the missing end is completed from the germline J gene. This chain uses TRBV7-7 with TRBJ2-3; 7 positions match TRBD2. The CDR3 sequence is 18 residues long. Looked up from germline, CDR1 is SSHAT and CDR2 is FNYEAQ (reference sequence). The CDR3 sequence: CASSLKNRGDHRTDTQYF. The CDR3 bases that were read are TGTGCTAGCAGCTTAAAAAACCGGGGGGATCATCGCACAGATACG.

This clone occurred many times. The read finishes 3 residues shy of the CDR3 end, and the germline J gene is used to complete it. The chain employs TRBV5-1 and TRBJ2-5; TRBD2 is a possible D gene (7 bases). Trimming took 2 bases from V and 6 from J, leaving 11 bases between them. The CDR3 contains 13 residues. Germline loops: CDR1 SGHRS, CDR2 YFSETQ. The CDR3 spells CASSLGGGKTQYF. The DNA read from the CDR3 is TGCGCCAGCAGCTTAGGGGGGGGAAAGACC.

The sample holds many counts of this clone. The part of the CDR3 DNA that was read is TGTGCCAGTAGTATTAAGGCAGGGACAGGACTCTACGAG. Its protein product is CASSIKAGTGLYE. The CDR3 reads in full as CASSIKAGTGLYEQYF. The chain couples TRBV19 to TRBJ2-7; TRBD1 matches at 8 bases. Read data end 3 residues before the CDR3 end; the end is taken from the germline J gene. With V trimmed by 3 bases and J by 3 bases, 10 bases remained unmatched. The germline V gene encodes CDR1 LNHDA and CDR2 SQIVND (reference sequence). The CDR3 loop spans 16 amino acids.

The sample holds many counts of this clone. With the read ending 3 residues before the CDR3 end, the germline J gene is used to fill in that end. The chain couples TRBV6-2 or TRBV6-3 to TRBJ1-2; D remains unclear. The CDR3 spans 16 residues. V lost 6 bases and J 4 bases, leaving 21 bases between the germline ends. Per the germline V gene, CDR1 is MNHEY and CDR2 is SVGEGT. The part of the CDR3 DNA that was read is TGTGCCAGCAGGCCCCCCTCCTCAGGCCTACGCTATGGC. Protein product: CASRPPSSGLRYG. The complete CDR3 sequence is CASRPPSSGLRYGYTF.

The table lists this clone with many counts. The DNA ends 3 residues before the CDR3 does, and the rest of the CDR3 is filled in from the germline J gene. This sequence joins TRBV6-1 and TRBJ2-2; 9 nucleotides agree with TRBD1. The length of the CDR3 is 14 residues. V was pared by 4 bases and J by 3 bases, with 0 bases of the junction left unmatched. The V gene's germline CDR1 is MNHNS and CDR2 SASEGT. The covered CDR3 bases are TGTGCCAGCAGTGGACAGGGGGACACCGGGGAG. Translation gives CASSGQGDTGE. The whole CDR3 sequence reads CASSGQGDTGELFF.

This clone was observed many times. Read coverage stops 3 residues before the CDR3 terminus; the germline J gene supplies the remainder. The chain carries TRBV20-1 and TRBJ2-3; the match to TRBD2 covers 9 bases. The V and J ends lost 5 bases and 0 bases, in that order; junction bases with no gene match: 12. The germline CDR1 and CDR2 sequences are DFQATT and SNEGSKA (reference sequence). The CDR3 is 17 residues long. The CDR3 loop is CSAPIGVLAGSTDTQYF. The covered CDR3 bases are TGCAGTGCTCCTATCGGAGTCCTAGCGGGAAGCACAGATACG.

This clone has ten or more counts. The read gets to within 3 residues of the CDR3 end, and the germline J gene fills in the rest. The chain links TRBV10-3 to TRBJ2-5; D gene uncertain. The CDR3 has 12 residues. Trimming shortened V by 6 bases and J by 0 bases, and 5 bases separated the two germline ends. The V gene's germline CDR1 is ENHRY and CDR2 SYGVKD. CDR3 in amino acids: CAISRDQETQYF. The CDR3 bases that were read are TGTGCCATCAGCCGGGACCAAGAGACC.

This clone was recorded many times. The read ends 3 residues early relative to the CDR3; the germline J gene fills the gap. The rearrangement links TRBV10-3 to TRBJ1-5, with D tentatively TRBD1 (6 bases). The length of the CDR3 is 16 residues. Trimming left V 0 bases short and J 2 bases short, with 11 bases between. Germline V CDR1 and CDR2: ENHRY, SYGVKD. Incomplete CDR3 DNA: TGTGCCATCAGTGAGTCCGGGGGGCTTGGCAATCAGCCC. It yields the protein CAISESGGLGNQP. The whole CDR3 protein reads CAISESGGLGNQPQHF.

This clone was seen ten or more times. The read ends 3 residues shy of where the CDR3 ends; the end is completed using the germline J gene. V gene TRBV29-1 combines with J gene TRBJ1-1; D is possibly TRBD1 (5 bases). CDR3 size: 14 residues. Trimming shortened V by 4 bases and J by 7 bases, and 19 bases separated the two germline ends. CDR1 is SQVTM and CDR2 is ANQGSEA in the germline V gene. The CDR3: CSVGDWGGVNEAFF. The CDR3 DNA, read in part, is TGCAGCGTTGGAGATTGGGGAGGGGTCAATGAA.

This clone was seen ten or more times. Coverage ceases 3 residues before the CDR3 finishes, and the germline J gene fills in the end. This sequence joins TRBV19 and TRBJ1-1; 11 nucleotides match TRBD1. The CDR3 length is 17 residues. The germline CDR1 and CDR2 sequences are LNHDA and SQIVND (reference sequence). Losses at the gene ends were 5 bases for V and 5 bases for J; bases not matched to a gene: 13. The sequenced part of the CDR3 DNA is TGTGCCAGTAGTCCCTGGACAGGGGGCAGGTTGGGGACTGAA. Encoded protein: CASSPWTGGRLGTE. The whole CDR3 sequence reads CASSPWTGGRLGTEAFF.

This clone was counted ten times or more. The read comes to an end 3 residues before the CDR3 does, leaving the germline J gene to fill in the end. The genes are TRBV5-3 and TRBJ1-1; the match to TRBD1 covers 8 bases. TRBV5-3 is designated an ORF whose function remains uncertain. Losses at the gene ends were 5 bases for V and 2 bases for J; bases not matched to a gene: 11. The CDR3 has 16 residues. The CDR3 region is CARSSSGQAYNTEAFF. CDR3 DNA (partial): TGTGCCAGAAGTTCTTCGGGACAGGCGTACAACACTGAA.

This clone has a count of ten or more. Read sequence stops 3 residues before the CDR3 end, and the germline J gene provides the missing end. The rearrangement joins TRBV20-1 to TRBJ2-5, with D perhaps TRBD2 (5 bases). Germline CDR1 is DFQATT and CDR2 is SNEGSKA (reference sequence). V dropped 5 bases and J dropped 3 bases, with 10 bases sitting between them. CDR3 length: 12 amino acids. The sequenced part of the CDR3 DNA is TGCAGTGCTCGGACTGGAAAAGAGACC. Translation: CSARTGKET. The full CDR3 protein reads CSARTGKETQYF.

This clone was found many times. The read gets to within 3 residues of the CDR3 end, and the germline J gene fills in the rest. This chain joins TRBV2 and TRBJ1-6; no definite D call. The V gene lost 7 bases and the J gene lost 3 bases, with 7 bases spanning the gap. CDR1 and CDR2 from the germline V gene are SNHLY and FYNNEI. The CDR3 totals 13 residues. The sequenced CDR3 bases are TGTGCCAGCATCCGGGGCTATAATTCACCC. It is translated as CASIRGYNSP. The entire CDR3 reads CASIRGYNSPLHF.

This clone was counted at least ten times. The read ends 3 residues shy of where the CDR3 ends; the end is completed using the germline J gene. The V call is TRBV20-1, the J call TRBJ1-6; a possible D gene is TRBD1 (6 bases). Trimming left V 0 bases short and J 4 bases short, with 13 bases between. Germline-derived CDR1 and CDR2 are DFQATT and SNEGSKA (reference sequence). CDR3 size: 16 residues. Incomplete CDR3 DNA: TGCAGTGCTAGAGATCGACAGGCCCCGTATAATTCACCC. Translated, it gives CSARDRQAPYNSP. The entire CDR3 is CSARDRQAPYNSPLHF.

This clone has at least ten counts. The read is 3 residues too short to cover the CDR3 end, so that end is filled in from the germline J gene. This chain links TRBV7-3 with TRBJ1-6, with a weak D call TRBD1 (5 bases). Germline values: CDR1 SGHTA, CDR2 FQGTGA. CDR3 length equals 13 residues. The sequenced CDR3 bases are TGTGCCAGCAGCTGGCCGCAGGGTGGCACC. This encodes CASSWPQGGT. The complete CDR3 protein is CASSWPQGGTLHF.

This clone was counted many times. The read halts 3 residues ahead of the CDR3 end, with the missing end drawn from the germline J gene. The V gene is TRBV2, the J gene TRBJ1-5; 8 bases align to TRBD1. This CDR3 comprises 14 residues. CDR1 and CDR2 from the germline V gene are SNHLY and FYNNEI. Trimming took 10 bases from V and 3 from J; bases not matched to a gene: 8. The CDR3 DNA, read in part, is TGTGCCACCTGGACAGGGCTTGACAATCAGCCC. Protein product: CATWTGLDNQP. The entire CDR3 protein reads CATWTGLDNQPQHF.

This clone occurred many times. The CDR3 end lies 3 residues beyond the end of the read and is filled in from the germline J gene. The gene calls are TRBV5-1 and TRBJ2-7, with D possibly matching TRBD1 (5 bases). The germline CDR1 and CDR2 sequences are SGHRS and YFSETQ. CDR3 length: 14 amino acids. The V and J ends lost 1 base and 4 bases respectively, with 12 bases between them. CDR3 bases read: TGCGCCAGCAGCTTGAAGGGGCTAGGGTACGAG. Translating gives CASSLKGLGYE. In full, the CDR3 reads CASSLKGLGYEQYF.